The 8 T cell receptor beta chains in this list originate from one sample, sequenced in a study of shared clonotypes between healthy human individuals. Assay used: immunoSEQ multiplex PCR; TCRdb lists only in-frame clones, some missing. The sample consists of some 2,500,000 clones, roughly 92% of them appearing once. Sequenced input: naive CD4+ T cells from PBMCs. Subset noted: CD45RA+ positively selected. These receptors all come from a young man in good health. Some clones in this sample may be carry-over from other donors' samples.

The CDR3 bases are TGTGCCATCAGTCGGGAGGGCTATGGCTACACCTTC. This codes for CAISREGYGYTF. V usage is TRBV10-3 and J usage is TRBJ1-2; D not certain. V was pared by 5 bases and J by 4 bases, with 8 bases between. CDR3 length: 12 amino acids. Germline CDR1 ENHRY, CDR2 SYGVKD.

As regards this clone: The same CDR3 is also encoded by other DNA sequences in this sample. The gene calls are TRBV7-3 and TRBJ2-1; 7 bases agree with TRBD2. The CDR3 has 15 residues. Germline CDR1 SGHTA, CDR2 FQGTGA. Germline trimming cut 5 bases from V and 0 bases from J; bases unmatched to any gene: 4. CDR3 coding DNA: TGTGCCAGCAGCCTCCGGGGGGACTCCTACAATGAGCAGTTCTTC. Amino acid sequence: CASSLRGDSYNEQFF.

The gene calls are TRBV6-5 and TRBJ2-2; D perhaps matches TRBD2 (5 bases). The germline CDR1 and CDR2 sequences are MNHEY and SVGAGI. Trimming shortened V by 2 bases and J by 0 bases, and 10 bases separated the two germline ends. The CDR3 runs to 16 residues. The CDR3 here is CASSYSGVSNTGELFF. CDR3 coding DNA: TGTGCCAGCAGTTACAGCGGAGTTTCGAACACCGGGGAGCTGTTTTTT.

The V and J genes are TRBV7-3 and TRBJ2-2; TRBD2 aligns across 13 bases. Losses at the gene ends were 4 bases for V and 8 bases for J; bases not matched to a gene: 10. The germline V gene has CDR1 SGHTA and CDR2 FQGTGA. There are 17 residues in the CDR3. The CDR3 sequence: CASSSNNPGLAGGELFF. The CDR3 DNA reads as TGTGCCAGCAGCTCAAACAACCCGGGACTAGCGGGAGGGGAGCTGTTTTTT.

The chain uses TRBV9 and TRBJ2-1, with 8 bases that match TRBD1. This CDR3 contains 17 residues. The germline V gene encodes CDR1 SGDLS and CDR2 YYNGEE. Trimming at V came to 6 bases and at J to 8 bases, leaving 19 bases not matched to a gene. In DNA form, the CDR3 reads TGTGCCAGCACGCTCTCCGAGCGGGCGGCAGGGGGCTATGAGCAGTTCTTC. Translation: CASTLSERAAGGYEQFF.

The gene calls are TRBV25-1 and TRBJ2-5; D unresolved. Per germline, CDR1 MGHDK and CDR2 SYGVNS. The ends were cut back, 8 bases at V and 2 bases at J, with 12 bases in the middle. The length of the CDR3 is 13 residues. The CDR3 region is CASAQTFQETQYF. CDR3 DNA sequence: TGTGCCAGCGCGCAGACTTTTCAAGAGACCCAGTACTTC.

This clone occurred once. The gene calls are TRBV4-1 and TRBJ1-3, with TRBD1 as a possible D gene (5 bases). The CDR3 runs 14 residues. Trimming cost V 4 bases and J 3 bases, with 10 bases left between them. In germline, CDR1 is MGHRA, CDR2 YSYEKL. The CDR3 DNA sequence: TGCGCCAGCAGCCCCCCGCAGGGTGGAAACACCATATATTTT. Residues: CASSPPQGGNTIYF.

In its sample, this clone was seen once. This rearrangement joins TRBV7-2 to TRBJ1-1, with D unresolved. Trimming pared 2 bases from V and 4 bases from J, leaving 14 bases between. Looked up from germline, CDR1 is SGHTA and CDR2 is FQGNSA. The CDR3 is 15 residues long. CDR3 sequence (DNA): TGTGCCAGCAGCTTATTCTGGACGGCGGGCACTGAAGCTTTCTTT. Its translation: CASSLFWTAGTEAFF.